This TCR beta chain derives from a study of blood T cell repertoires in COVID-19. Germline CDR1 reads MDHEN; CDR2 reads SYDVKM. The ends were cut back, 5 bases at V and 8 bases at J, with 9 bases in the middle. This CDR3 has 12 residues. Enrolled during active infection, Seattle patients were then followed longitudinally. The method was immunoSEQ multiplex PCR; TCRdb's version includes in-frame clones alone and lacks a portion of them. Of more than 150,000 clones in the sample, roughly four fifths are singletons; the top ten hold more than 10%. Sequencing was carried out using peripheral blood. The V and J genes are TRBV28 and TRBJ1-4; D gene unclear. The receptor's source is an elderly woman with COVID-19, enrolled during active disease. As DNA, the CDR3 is TGTGCCAGCAGTCTGAGCACCGAAAAACTGTTTTTT. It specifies CASSLSTEKLFF.